Listed here are 24 T cell receptor beta chains from one sample, sequenced in a study of blood T cell repertoires in COVID-19. Measured with immunoSEQ multiplex PCR; TCRdb has only the in-frame clones, and not every one. The sample lists around 220,000 clones, approximately 80% seen once, with about 7.8% in the top ten. The sequenced material came from peripheral blood. The receptors derive from an elderly woman with COVID-19, enrolled during active disease.

The chain carries TRBV2 and TRBJ2-1; 8 nucleotides match TRBD1. Germline V gene sequence: CDR1 SNHLY, CDR2 FYNNEI. Unmatched junction bases numbered 10, after V lost 6 bases and J lost 9 bases. CDR3 length: 14 residues. The CDR3 protein is CASSNDRGEGEQFF. CDR3 coding DNA: TGTGCCAGCAGCAATGACAGGGGAGAGGGTGAGCAGTTCTTC.

The rearrangement links TRBV19 to TRBJ2-5; 10 bases are shared with TRBD2. The V segment lost 1 base and the J segment 7 bases; nucleotides outside the gene matches: 9. The CDR3 spans 16 residues. Germline lookup yields CDR1 LNHDA and CDR2 SQIVND (reference sequence). The CDR3 nucleotides are TGTGCCAGTAGTATAGTCGCTAGCGGGGGCTTAGGGACCCAGTACTTC. This sequence encodes CASSIVASGGLGTQYF.

The CDR3 DNA is TGTGCCAGCACCAAGTCAGGGCTTACGGCTTTCTTT. Protein product: CASTKSGLTAFF. The chain joins TRBV12-3 or TRBV12-4 to TRBJ1-1, with D possibly matching TRBD1 (5 bases). V lost 7 bases to trimming and J lost 11 bases, with 17 bases between them. The CDR3 length is 12 residues.

The table lists this clone with a few counts. J is TRBJ2-3 and V is TRBV27; D not certain. Germline V CDR1 and CDR2: MNHEY, SMNVEV (reference sequence). The V and J ends lost 2 bases and 5 bases respectively, with 17 bases between them. There are 16 residues in the CDR3. CDR3 DNA: TGTGCCAGCAGTTTAAGGCGGCCAAATGGCGGAGATACGCAGTATTTT. This sequence encodes CASSLRRPNGGDTQYF.

A few counts support this clone. The gene calls are TRBV20-1 and TRBJ2-5; 10 bases line up with TRBD1. There are 15 residues in the CDR3. Unmatched junction bases numbered 5, after V lost 3 bases and J lost 1 base. From germline, CDR1 is DFQATT and CDR2 SNEGSKA (reference sequence). CDR3 DNA sequence: TGCAGTGCTAGTCTACGACAGGGGGCCCAAGAGACCCAGTACTTC. Translation: CSASLRQGAQETQYF.

V and J are TRBV28 and TRBJ1-1; D is possibly TRBD1 (5 bases). The CDR3 runs to 13 residues. V was shortened by 7 bases and J by 7 bases, with 16 bases between the two germline ends. In germline, CDR1 is MDHEN, CDR2 SYDVKM. CDR3 in amino acids: CASNPPGVGEAFF. In nucleotides, the CDR3 is TGTGCCAGCAACCCCCCGGGGGTCGGTGAAGCTTTCTTT. Based on the CDR3 plus reference TRBV28 and TRBJ1-1, the full variable domain is DVKVTQSSRYLVKRTGEKVFLECVQDMDHENMFWYRQDPGLGLRLIYFSYDVKMKEKGDIPEGYSVSREKKERFSLILESASTNQTSMYLCASNPPGVGEAFFGQGTRLTVV.

In its sample, this clone was seen once. This rearrangement joins TRBV5-1 to TRBJ2-2, with D perhaps TRBD1 (6 bases). The CDR3 has 14 amino acids. From germline, CDR1 is SGHRS and CDR2 YFSETQ. V dropped 3 bases and J dropped 10 bases, with 16 bases sitting between them. The CDR3 bases are TGCGCCAGCAGCTCCGGGACACAGGCCCTGGAGCTGTTTTTT. Protein product: CASSSGTQALELFF.

The chain has TRBV3-1 (or the pseudogene TRBV3-2) and TRBJ1-1; 8 bases match TRBD1. This CDR3 has 14 residues. CDR1 LGHDT and CDR2 YNNKEL come from the germline V gene (reference sequence). The V segment lost 3 bases and the J segment 4 bases; nucleotides outside the gene matches: 4. This CDR3 reads CASSHRQGSTEAFF. The CDR3 region has the DNA TGTGCCAGCAGCCACCGACAGGGGAGCACTGAAGCTTTCTTT.

The table lists this clone with a few counts. The V call is TRBV27, the J call TRBJ2-7; 10 nucleotides match TRBD1. Germline V gene sequence: CDR1 MNHEY, CDR2 SMNVEV (reference sequence). V dropped 8 bases and J dropped 6; count of bases not matched to a gene: 7. This CDR3 has 13 amino acids. The CDR3 sequence is CASGADRGLEQYF. The CDR3 DNA reads TGTGCCAGCGGGGCTGACAGGGGGCTCGAGCAGTACTTC.

CDR3 nucleotides: TGCGCCAGCAGCCCCGCGGGCCGAACACAGACCCAGTACTTC. Translated, it gives CASSPAGRTQTQYF. The chain links TRBV5-1 to TRBJ2-5, with D tentatively TRBD2 (5 bases). Trimming cost V 4 bases and J 6 bases, with 16 bases left between them. The germline CDR1 and CDR2 sequences are SGHRS and YFSETQ. This CDR3 is 14 amino acids long.

This chain joins TRBV9 and TRBJ2-7, with TRBD2 as a possible D gene (6 bases). The CDR3 loop spans 15 amino acids. CDR1 SGDLS and CDR2 YYNGEE come from the germline V gene. V was shortened by 0 bases and J by 3 bases, with 13 bases between the two germline ends. The CDR3 region has the DNA TGTGCCAGCAGCGTAGGGCCTAGCGAGCTCTACGAGCAGTACTTC. Residues: CASSVGPSELYEQYF.

The V and J genes are TRBV19 and TRBJ1-5; a weak D match, TRBD1 (6 bases). Germline-derived CDR1 and CDR2 are LNHDA and SQIVND (reference sequence). This CDR3 contains 15 residues. V lost 7 bases and J lost 2, with 15 bases in between. Here the CDR3 DNA reads TGTGCCAGTACCCTCGGGGGGCTGGGCAATCAGCCCCAGCATTTT. This translates into CASTLGGLGNQPQHF.

This clone was counted once. The gene calls are TRBV6-4 and TRBJ1-3; a weak D match, TRBD1 (6 bases). Germline V gene sequence: CDR1 MRHNA, CDR2 SNTAGT. The CDR3 is 17 amino acids. V was pared by 3 bases and J by 0 bases, with 15 bases between. The CDR3 nucleotides read TGTGCCAGCAGTGAAGATCGGACAGAGTTCTCTGGAAACACCATATATTTT. Translation gives CASSEDRTEFSGNTIYF.

The rearrangement joins TRBV5-1 to TRBJ1-4, with 10 bases lining up with TRBD1. The CDR3 is made up of 15 amino acids. Germline V CDR1 and CDR2: SGHRS, YFSETQ. J lost 8 bases, V lost 1 base, and 5 bases had no gene match. The CDR3 DNA reads TGCGCCAGCAGCTTGACCGGGACAGGGGACGAAAAACTGTTTTTT. Its protein product is CASSLTGTGDEKLFF. Full variable domain (missing parts from reference TRBV5-1 and TRBJ1-4): KAGVTQTPRYLIKTRGQQVTLSCSPISGHRSVSWYQQTPGQGLQFLFEYFSETQRNKGNFPGRFSGRQFSNSRSEMNVSTLELGDSALYLCASSLTGTGDEKLFFGSGTQLSVL.

This clone was recorded only once. The chain is built from TRBV11-2 and TRBJ2-2, with a tentative D call TRBD2 (5 bases). The germline V and J ends were trimmed by 7 bases and 4 bases, with 10 bases remaining between them. The CDR3 runs to 13 residues. The germline V gene encodes CDR1 SGHAT and CDR2 FQNNGV. CDR3 sequence (DNA): TGTGCCAGCACCCTAAGCGGCACCGGGGAGCTGTTTTTT. It is translated as CASTLSGTGELFF.

This sequence joins TRBV18 and TRBJ2-1; 8 positions agree with TRBD2. Unmatched junction bases numbered 4, after V lost 3 bases and J lost 3 bases. The CDR3 runs to 15 residues. Germline V gene lookup returns CDR1 KGHSH and CDR2 LQKENI. CDR3: CASSPSGRYYNEQFF. CDR3 bases: TGTGCCAGCTCACCCAGCGGGAGATACTACAATGAGCAGTTCTTC.

The V gene is TRBV7-2, the J gene TRBJ1-2, with 8 bases identical to TRBD1. CDR1 is SGHTA, CDR2 FQGNSA, per germline. This CDR3 region has 14 residues. The trim removed 5 bases at V and 2 bases at J, leaving 4 bases unmatched. The CDR3 DNA is TGTGCCAGCAGCAGTCGACAGGGGAACTATGGCTACACCTTC. It is translated as CASSSRQGNYGYTF.

The chain couples TRBV7-9 to TRBJ1-5; maybe TRBD1 (6 bases). This CDR3 is built from 13 residues. Per the germline V gene, CDR1 is SEHNR and CDR2 is FQNEAQ (reference sequence). V was shortened by 5 bases and J by 4 bases, with 9 bases between the two germline ends. The CDR3 DNA reads TGTGCCAGCAGCGTACAGGGAAATCAGCCCCAGCATTTT. It is translated as CASSVQGNQPQHF.

J is TRBJ2-1 and V is TRBV5-1, with 10 positions matching TRBD2. This CDR3 region has 16 residues. The V gene's germline CDR1 is SGHRS and CDR2 YFSETQ. Losses at the gene ends were 6 bases for V and 4 bases for J; bases not matched to a gene: 10. In nucleotides, the CDR3 is TGCGCCAGCACCGATCCTAGCGGGGGAAGGTACAATGAGCAGTTCTTC. Residues: CASTDPSGGRYNEQFF.

The CDR3 nucleotides read TGTGCCAGCAGTGAGACAGACAACTATGGCTACACCTTC. This gives the protein CASSETDNYGYTF. The chain combines TRBV6-1 with TRBJ1-2; D perhaps matches TRBD1 (5 bases). Trimming removed 3 bases from V and 2 bases from J, with 7 bases in between. Germline V gene sequence: CDR1 MNHNS, CDR2 SASEGT. This CDR3 has 13 residues.

The chain recombines TRBV2 with TRBJ1-1; no firm D call. Germline CDR1 reads SNHLY; CDR2 reads FYNNEI. The CDR3 consists of 16 residues. V lost 1 base and J lost 0, with 12 bases in between. The CDR3 DNA reads as TGTGCCAGCAGTGAAGGGCTCAGGTTCATGAACACTGAAGCTTTCTTT. The encoded protein is CASSEGLRFMNTEAFF.

The V call is TRBV5-1, the J call TRBJ2-3; TRBD2 matches 12 bases. This CDR3 contains 18 residues. The V segment lost 0 bases and the J segment 2 bases; nucleotides outside the gene matches: 7. The germline V gene has CDR1 SGHRS and CDR2 YFSETQ. CDR3 residues: CASSLAMSSGGDTDTQYF. The CDR3, as DNA: TGCGCCAGCAGCTTGGCCATGTCTAGCGGGGGGGACACAGATACGCAGTATTTT.

This clone was seen only a few times. This chain uses TRBV3-1 (or the pseudogene TRBV3-2) with TRBJ2-7; possible D gene TRBD1, 7 bases. Germline CDR1 reads LGHDT; CDR2 reads YNNKEL (reference sequence). The length of the CDR3 is 14 residues. Trimming shortened V by 8 bases and J by 5 bases, and 19 bases separated the two germline ends. The chain's CDR3 is CASQLQGGTHEQYF. The CDR3 nucleotides read TGTGCCAGCCAGCTCCAGGGGGGAACCCACGAGCAGTACTTC.

The gene calls are TRBV10-2 and TRBJ2-1; TRBD2 might be the D (5 bases). The V gene lost 7 bases and the J gene lost 2 bases, with 21 bases spanning the gap. This CDR3 has 17 amino acids. Per the germline V gene, CDR1 is WSHSY and CDR2 is SAAADI. The CDR3 region has the DNA TGCGCCAGCAATGGGCTGTCGCTAGCTGAAACCTACAATGAGCAGTTCTTC. Protein: CASNGLSLAETYNEQFF.